The rows below give T cell receptor beta chains drawn from one sample of a study of T cell responses to AZD1222 COVID-19 vaccine. Clones were sequenced by immunoSEQ multiplex PCR, and TCRdb holds only the in-frame ones, with some missing. The table records about 85,000 clones, nearly 90% of them present only once. The sample was peripheral blood, taken on day 0 of AZD1222 vaccination. These receptors all stem from an adult in good health. Both conserved end residues are part of each CDR3. The order of the fields is J gene, V gene, CDR3 protein.

TRBJ2-1 TRBV10-3 CAISAGVGTYDEQFF
TRBJ1-1 TRBV6-5 CASRQPENTEAFF
TRBJ1-1 TRBV7-9 CASSRLPGQGNTEAFF
TRBJ2-5 TRBV14 CASSPFGTSGPMYF
TRBJ1-1 TRBV27 CASSQTGEGAFF
TRBJ1-5 TRBV15 CATSRLDRFEPQHF
TRBJ2-7 TRBV6-6 CASSYIQGATYEQYF
TRBJ2-1 TRBV19 CASTKSSILAGSYNEQFF
TRBJ2-6 TRBV10-2 CASSGRQGSSGANVLTF
TRBJ1-5 TRBV19 CASASGDRLQPQHF